The rows below give T cell receptor beta chains drawn from one sample of a study of T cells after yellow fever vaccination. TCRdb re-called the 5' RACE reads through MiXCR, storing one row per CDR3 protein. The data contain over 10,000 distinct CDR3 sequences, 4% to 6% of them singletons. The sample consisted of PBMCs, either bulk or a sorted T-cell subset (CD4+, CD8+, memory, or dextramer-sorted; not recorded which), taken 45 days after the yellow fever booster vaccination. These receptors were obtained from a man aged 30-40 years who received the YFV17D yellow fever vaccine. Both conserved end residues are trimmed from each CDR3. The D gene is left open where the match is weak.

d_call: NA; j_call: TRBJ2-7; v_call: TRBV5-6; cdr3_aa: ASSPGLPGEQY
d_call: NA; j_call: TRBJ2-7; v_call: TRBV5-5; cdr3_aa: ASSPLGTLSEQY
d_call: NA; j_call: TRBJ2-1; v_call: TRBV20-1; cdr3_aa: SASNRAANEQF
d_call: TRBD1; j_call: TRBJ2-5; v_call: TRBV5-6; cdr3_aa: ASSFKTGGWETQY
d_call: TRBD1; j_call: TRBJ2-3; v_call: TRBV6-5; cdr3_aa: ASRPPTGDLYTDTQY
d_call: TRBD1; j_call: TRBJ2-7; v_call: TRBV7-9; cdr3_aa: ASREDGTGGEQY
d_call: NA; j_call: TRBJ2-5; v_call: TRBV5-1; cdr3_aa: ASSGIIGPETQY
d_call: TRBD1; j_call: TRBJ2-7; v_call: TRBV20-1; cdr3_aa: SARTGSTYEQY
d_call: NA; j_call: TRBJ2-1; v_call: TRBV7-2; cdr3_aa: ASSLVFASEQF
d_call: NA; j_call: TRBJ2-7; v_call: TRBV6-5; cdr3_aa: ASSFAGGLHEQY
d_call: TRBD2; j_call: TRBJ2-7; v_call: TRBV3-1; cdr3_aa: ACTPLASGAQEQY
d_call: NA; j_call: TRBJ2-2; v_call: TRBV5-5; cdr3_aa: ASSLVADNTGELF
d_call: NA; j_call: TRBJ2-1; v_call: TRBV20-1; cdr3_aa: SAREGTFYNEQF
d_call: TRBD2; j_call: TRBJ2-3; v_call: TRBV5-1; cdr3_aa: ASSLIGGRSTDTQY
d_call: TRBD2; j_call: TRBJ2-5; v_call: TRBV5-4; cdr3_aa: ASHRTSGRETQY
d_call: NA; j_call: TRBJ2-5; v_call: TRBV12-3/TRBV12-4; cdr3_aa: ASSLTGRQETQY
d_call: TRBD2; j_call: TRBJ2-1; v_call: TRBV7-6; cdr3_aa: ASSSELAGVFEQF
d_call: NA; j_call: TRBJ2-3; v_call: TRBV4-3; cdr3_aa: ASSNGARSNTDTQY
d_call: NA; j_call: TRBJ2-3; v_call: TRBV3-1; cdr3_aa: ASSRRGNTDTQY
d_call: NA; j_call: TRBJ2-3; v_call: TRBV20-1; cdr3_aa: SAIVAGVSTDTQY
d_call: TRBD2; j_call: TRBJ2-3; v_call: TRBV10-3; cdr3_aa: AISEGLAGERSDTQY
d_call: NA; j_call: TRBJ1-1; v_call: TRBV5-4; cdr3_aa: ASSFGGWSSF
d_call: TRBD1; j_call: TRBJ2-6; v_call: TRBV20-1; cdr3_aa: SARGQTGGNSGANVLT
d_call: TRBD2; j_call: TRBJ2-2; v_call: TRBV6-1; cdr3_aa: ASMAGAYTGELF
d_call: NA; j_call: TRBJ1-5; v_call: TRBV12-3/TRBV12-4; cdr3_aa: CFWGQGAYWGWPQH
d_call: TRBD1; j_call: TRBJ1-1; v_call: TRBV4-3; cdr3_aa: ASSQVGGQEAEAF
d_call: TRBD2; j_call: TRBJ2-7; v_call: TRBV4-2; cdr3_aa: ASSQETRPTGGGYEQY
d_call: TRBD2; j_call: TRBJ2-1; v_call: TRBV27; cdr3_aa: ASSFFGLGGGNEQF
d_call: NA; j_call: TRBJ2-4; v_call: TRBV5-5; cdr3_aa: ASEDKNIQY
d_call: TRBD1; j_call: TRBJ2-7; v_call: TRBV7-2; cdr3_aa: ASSPRDRPMYEQY
d_call: NA; j_call: TRBJ2-1; v_call: TRBV7-2; cdr3_aa: ASSFSAGSYNEQF
d_call: NA; j_call: TRBJ2-5; v_call: TRBV20-1; cdr3_aa: SAPLRGSKETQY
d_call: TRBD2; j_call: TRBJ2-1; v_call: TRBV20-1; cdr3_aa: SARVLLAGGPIEQF
d_call: NA; j_call: TRBJ1-2; v_call: TRBV20-1; cdr3_aa: SASRGNYGYT
d_call: NA; j_call: TRBJ2-7; v_call: TRBV4-3; cdr3_aa: ASSLGTPTYEQY
d_call: NA; j_call: TRBJ1-6; v_call: TRBV7-2; cdr3_aa: ASSLDRVLSPLH
d_call: TRBD1; j_call: TRBJ1-6; v_call: TRBV12-3/TRBV12-4; cdr3_aa: ASRWDRSPLH
d_call: NA; j_call: TRBJ1-5; v_call: TRBV20-1; cdr3_aa: SAGGWGGNQPQH
d_call: TRBD1; j_call: TRBJ1-2; v_call: TRBV27; cdr3_aa: ASSPTGLNYGYT
d_call: TRBD1; j_call: TRBJ2-7; v_call: TRBV7-9; cdr3_aa: ASSLLSSGGAYEQY
d_call: TRBD1; j_call: TRBJ2-5; v_call: TRBV5-5; cdr3_aa: ASSLIQGAYETQY
d_call: TRBD2; j_call: TRBJ2-3; v_call: TRBV10-2; cdr3_aa: ASSESGLAGGDTDTQY
d_call: NA; j_call: TRBJ2-2; v_call: TRBV15; cdr3_aa: ATSRGPATGELF
d_call: TRBD1; j_call: TRBJ2-2; v_call: TRBV6-5; cdr3_aa: ASSYGTGPTGELF
d_call: NA; j_call: TRBJ2-2; v_call: TRBV29-1; cdr3_aa: SVDGAAGELF
d_call: TRBD1; j_call: TRBJ2-7; v_call: TRBV20-1; cdr3_aa: SATRTGLLEQY
d_call: NA; j_call: TRBJ2-7; v_call: TRBV6-2/TRBV6-3; cdr3_aa: ASSYRGRGIEQY
d_call: NA; j_call: TRBJ1-1; v_call: TRBV7-2; cdr3_aa: ASSPGLNTEAF
d_call: NA; j_call: TRBJ2-7; v_call: TRBV2; cdr3_aa: ASSETRSYEQY
d_call: TRBD2; j_call: TRBJ2-3; v_call: TRBV7-6; cdr3_aa: ASSTRTSGSRRDTQY
d_call: TRBD1; j_call: TRBJ2-3; v_call: TRBV13; cdr3_aa: ASSLRQGATQY
d_call: TRBD1; j_call: TRBJ2-1; v_call: TRBV12-3/TRBV12-4; cdr3_aa: ASRSGTGPGEQF